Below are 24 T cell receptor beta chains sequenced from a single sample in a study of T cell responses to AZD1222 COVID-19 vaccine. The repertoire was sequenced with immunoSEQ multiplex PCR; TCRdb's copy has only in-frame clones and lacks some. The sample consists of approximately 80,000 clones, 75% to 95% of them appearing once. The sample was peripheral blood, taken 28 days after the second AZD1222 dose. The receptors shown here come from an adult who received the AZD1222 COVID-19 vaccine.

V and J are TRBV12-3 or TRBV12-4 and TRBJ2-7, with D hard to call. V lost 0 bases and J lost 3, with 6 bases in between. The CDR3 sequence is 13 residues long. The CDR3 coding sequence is TGTGCCAGCAGTTTAGCGACACTCTACGAGCAGTACTTC. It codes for CASSLATLYEQYF.

The CDR3 DNA sequence: TGTGCCAGCAGCCAGTACCAAGAGACCCAGTACTTC. Amino acids: CASSQYQETQYF. The rearrangement joins TRBV9 to TRBJ2-5, with D unclear. The CDR3 spans 12 residues. Per germline, CDR1 SGDLS and CDR2 YYNGEE. V lost 4 bases and J 0 bases, leaving 4 bases between the germline ends.

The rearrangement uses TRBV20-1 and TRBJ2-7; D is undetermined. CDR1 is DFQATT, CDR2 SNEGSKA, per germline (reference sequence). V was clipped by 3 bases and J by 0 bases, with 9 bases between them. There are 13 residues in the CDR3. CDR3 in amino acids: CSASGWHSYEQYF. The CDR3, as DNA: TGCAGTGCTAGTGGGTGGCACTCCTACGAGCAGTACTTC.

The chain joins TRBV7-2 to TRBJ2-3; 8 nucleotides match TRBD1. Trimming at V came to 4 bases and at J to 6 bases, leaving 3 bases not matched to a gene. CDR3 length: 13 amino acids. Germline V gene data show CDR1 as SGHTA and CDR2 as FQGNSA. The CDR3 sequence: CASSWDRTDTQYF. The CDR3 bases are TGTGCCAGCAGCTGGGACAGGACGGATACGCAGTATTTT.

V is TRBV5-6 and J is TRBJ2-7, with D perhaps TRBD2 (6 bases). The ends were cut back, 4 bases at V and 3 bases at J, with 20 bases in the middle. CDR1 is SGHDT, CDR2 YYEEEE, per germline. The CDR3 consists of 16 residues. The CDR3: CASSPLGRDTDYEQYF. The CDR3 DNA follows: TGTGCCAGCAGCCCCCTGGGGCGGGATACTGACTACGAGCAGTACTTC.

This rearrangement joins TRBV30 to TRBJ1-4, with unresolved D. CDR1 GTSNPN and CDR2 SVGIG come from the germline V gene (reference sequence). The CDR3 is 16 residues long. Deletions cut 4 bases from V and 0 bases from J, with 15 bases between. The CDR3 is CAWKSGVGATNEKLFF. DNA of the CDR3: TGTGCCTGGAAATCCGGGGTGGGAGCAACTAATGAAAAACTGTTTTTT.

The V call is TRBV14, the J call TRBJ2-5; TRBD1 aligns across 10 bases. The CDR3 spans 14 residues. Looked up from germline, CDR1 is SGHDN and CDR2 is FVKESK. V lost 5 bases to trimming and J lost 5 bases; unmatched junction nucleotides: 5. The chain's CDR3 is CASSGDRGWETQYF. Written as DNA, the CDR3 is TGTGCCAGCAGCGGGGACAGGGGATGGGAGACCCAGTACTTC.

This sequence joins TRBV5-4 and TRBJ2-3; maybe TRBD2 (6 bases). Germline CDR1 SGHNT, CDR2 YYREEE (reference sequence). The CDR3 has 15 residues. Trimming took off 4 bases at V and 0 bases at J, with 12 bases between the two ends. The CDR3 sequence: CASSGSGTSTDTQYF. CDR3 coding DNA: TGTGCCAGCAGCGGATCCGGGACTAGCACAGATACGCAGTATTTT.

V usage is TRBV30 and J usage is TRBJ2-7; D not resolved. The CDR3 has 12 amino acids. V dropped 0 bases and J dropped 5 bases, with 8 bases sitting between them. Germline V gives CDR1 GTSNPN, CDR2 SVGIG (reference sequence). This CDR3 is CAWSVGDNEQYF. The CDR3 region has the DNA TGTGCCTGGAGTGTTGGAGACAACGAGCAGTACTTC.

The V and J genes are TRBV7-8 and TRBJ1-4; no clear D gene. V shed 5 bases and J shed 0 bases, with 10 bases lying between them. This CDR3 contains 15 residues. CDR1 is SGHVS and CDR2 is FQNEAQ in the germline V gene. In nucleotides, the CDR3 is TGTGCCAGCAGCCCCAGTGATACAACTAATGAAAAACTGTTTTTT. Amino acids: CASSPSDTTNEKLFF.

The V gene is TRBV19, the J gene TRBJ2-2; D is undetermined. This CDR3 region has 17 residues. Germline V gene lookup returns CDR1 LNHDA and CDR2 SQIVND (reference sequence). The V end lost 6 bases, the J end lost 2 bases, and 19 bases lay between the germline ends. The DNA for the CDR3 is TGTGCCAGTAGCCCACCCCTAGAACATAATAACACCGGGGAGCTGTTTTTT. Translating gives CASSPPLEHNNTGELFF.

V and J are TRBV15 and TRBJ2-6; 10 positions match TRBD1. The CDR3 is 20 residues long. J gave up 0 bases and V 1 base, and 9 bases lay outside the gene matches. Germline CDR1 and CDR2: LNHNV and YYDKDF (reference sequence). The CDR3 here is CATSRGYGQGVTSGANVLTF. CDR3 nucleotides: TGTGCCACCAGCAGAGGATATGGACAGGGGGTTACCTCTGGGGCCAACGTCCTGACTTTC.

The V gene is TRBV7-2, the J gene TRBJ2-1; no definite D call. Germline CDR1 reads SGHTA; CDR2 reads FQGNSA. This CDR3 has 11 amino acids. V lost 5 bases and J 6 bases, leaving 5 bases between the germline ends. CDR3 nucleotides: TGTGCCAGCAGCGCCTTCAATGAGCAGTTCTTC. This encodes CASSAFNEQFF. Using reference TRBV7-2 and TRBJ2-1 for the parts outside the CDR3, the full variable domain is GAGVSQSPSNKVTEKGKDVELRCDPISGHTALYWYRQSLGQGLEFLIYFQGNSAPDKSGLPSDRFSAERTGGSVSTLTIQRTQQEDSAVYLCASSAFNEQFFGPGTRLTVL.

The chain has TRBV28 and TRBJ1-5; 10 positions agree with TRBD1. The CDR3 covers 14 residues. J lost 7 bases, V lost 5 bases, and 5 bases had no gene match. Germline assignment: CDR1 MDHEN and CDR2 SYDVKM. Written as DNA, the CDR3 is TGTGCCAGCAGTCGACAGGGGGCTTGGCAGCCCCAGCATTTT. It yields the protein CASSRQGAWQPQHF. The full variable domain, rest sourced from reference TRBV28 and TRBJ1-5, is DVKVTQSSRYLVKRTGEKVFLECVQDMDHENMFWYRQDPGLGLRLIYFSYDVKMKEKGDIPEGYSVSREKKERFSLILESASTNQTSMYLCASSRQGAWQPQHFGDGTRLSIL.

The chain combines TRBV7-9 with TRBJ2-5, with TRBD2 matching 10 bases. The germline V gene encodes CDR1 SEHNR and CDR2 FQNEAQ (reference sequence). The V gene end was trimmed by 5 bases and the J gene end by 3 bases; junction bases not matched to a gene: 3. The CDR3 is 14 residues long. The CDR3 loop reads CASSAGLAEETQYF. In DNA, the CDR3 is TGTGCCAGCAGCGCAGGACTAGCGGAAGAGACCCAGTACTTC.

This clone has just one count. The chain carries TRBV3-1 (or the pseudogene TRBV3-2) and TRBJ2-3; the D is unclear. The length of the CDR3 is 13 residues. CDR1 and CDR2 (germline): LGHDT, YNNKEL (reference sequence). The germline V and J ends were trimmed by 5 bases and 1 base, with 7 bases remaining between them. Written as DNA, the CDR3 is TGTGCCAGCAGCGACTGGGGCACAGATACGCAGTATTTT. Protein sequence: CASSDWGTDTQYF.

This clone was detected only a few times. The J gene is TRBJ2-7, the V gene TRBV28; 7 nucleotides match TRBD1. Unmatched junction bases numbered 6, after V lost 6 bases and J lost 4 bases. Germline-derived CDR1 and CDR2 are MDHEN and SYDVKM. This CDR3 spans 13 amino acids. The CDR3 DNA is TGTGCCAGCAGGCGGACAGGAATTTACGAGCAGTACTTC. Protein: CASRRTGIYEQYF.

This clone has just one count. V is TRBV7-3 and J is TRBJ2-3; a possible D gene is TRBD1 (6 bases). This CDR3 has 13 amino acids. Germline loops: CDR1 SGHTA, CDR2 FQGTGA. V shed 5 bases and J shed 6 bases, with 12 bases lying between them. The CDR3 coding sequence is TGTGCCAGCAGCCCTACAGGGACCGATACGCAGTATTTT. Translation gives CASSPTGTDTQYF.

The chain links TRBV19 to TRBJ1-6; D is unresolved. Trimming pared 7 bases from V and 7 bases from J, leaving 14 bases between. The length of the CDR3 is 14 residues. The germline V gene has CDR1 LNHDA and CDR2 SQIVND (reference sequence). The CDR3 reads CASTSQLPNSPLHF. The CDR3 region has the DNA TGTGCCAGTACATCCCAGCTTCCGAATTCACCCCTCCACTTT. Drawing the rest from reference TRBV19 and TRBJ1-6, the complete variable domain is DGGITQSPKYLFRKEGQNVTLSCEQNLNHDAMYWYRQDPGQGLRLIYYSQIVNDFQKGDIAEGYSVSREKKESFPLTVTSAQKNPTAFYLCASTSQLPNSPLHFGNGTRLTVT.

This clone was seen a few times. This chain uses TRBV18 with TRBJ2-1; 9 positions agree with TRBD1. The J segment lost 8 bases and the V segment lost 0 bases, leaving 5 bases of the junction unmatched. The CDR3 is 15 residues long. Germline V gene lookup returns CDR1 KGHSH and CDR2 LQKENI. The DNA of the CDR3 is TGTGCCAGCTCACCACCCGGGACAGGGCAGGATGAGCAGTTCTTC. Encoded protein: CASSPPGTGQDEQFF.

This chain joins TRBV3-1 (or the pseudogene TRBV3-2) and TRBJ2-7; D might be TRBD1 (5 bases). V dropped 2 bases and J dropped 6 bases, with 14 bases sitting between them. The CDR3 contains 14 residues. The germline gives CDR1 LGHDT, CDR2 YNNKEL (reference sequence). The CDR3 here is CASSQLARVSEQYF. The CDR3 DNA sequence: TGTGCCAGCAGCCAATTGGCCAGGGTATCCGAGCAGTACTTC.

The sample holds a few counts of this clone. CDR3 sequence: CASSLQGGGDSPLHF. The CDR3 DNA follows: TGTGCCAGCAGCCTACAGGGTGGGGGGGATTCACCCCTCCACTTT. This chain joins TRBV7-3 and TRBJ1-6; D is perhaps TRBD1 (6 bases). The CDR3 runs to 15 residues. Germline V CDR1 and CDR2: SGHTA, FQGTGA. V was cut by 5 bases and J by 8 bases, with 16 bases left in between.

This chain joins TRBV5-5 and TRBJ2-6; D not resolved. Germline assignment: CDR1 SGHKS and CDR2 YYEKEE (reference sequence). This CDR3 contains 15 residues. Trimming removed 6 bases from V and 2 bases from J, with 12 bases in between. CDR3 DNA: TGTGCCAGCAACCCGACGGCCGCTGGGGCCAACGTCCTGACTTTC. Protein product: CASNPTAAGANVLTF.

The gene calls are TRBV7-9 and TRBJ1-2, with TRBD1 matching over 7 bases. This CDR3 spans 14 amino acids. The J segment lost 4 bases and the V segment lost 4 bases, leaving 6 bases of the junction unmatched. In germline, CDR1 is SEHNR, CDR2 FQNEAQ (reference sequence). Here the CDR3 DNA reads TGTGCCAGCAGCTCCACCGGGACAGCCTATGGCTACACCTTC. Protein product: CASSSTGTAYGYTF.